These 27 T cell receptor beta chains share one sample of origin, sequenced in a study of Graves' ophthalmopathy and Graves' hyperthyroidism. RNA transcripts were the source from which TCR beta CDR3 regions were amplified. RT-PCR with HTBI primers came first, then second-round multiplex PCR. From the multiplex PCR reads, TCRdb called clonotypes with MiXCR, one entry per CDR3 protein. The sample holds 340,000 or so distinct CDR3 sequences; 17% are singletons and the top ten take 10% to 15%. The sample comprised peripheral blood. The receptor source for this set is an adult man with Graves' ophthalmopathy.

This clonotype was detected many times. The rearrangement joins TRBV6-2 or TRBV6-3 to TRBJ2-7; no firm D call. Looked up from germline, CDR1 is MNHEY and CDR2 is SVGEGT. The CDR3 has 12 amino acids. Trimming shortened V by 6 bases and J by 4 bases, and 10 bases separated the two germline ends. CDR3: CASSRSAYEQYF. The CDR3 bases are TGTGCCAGCAGCAGATCAGCGTACGAGCAGTACTTC.

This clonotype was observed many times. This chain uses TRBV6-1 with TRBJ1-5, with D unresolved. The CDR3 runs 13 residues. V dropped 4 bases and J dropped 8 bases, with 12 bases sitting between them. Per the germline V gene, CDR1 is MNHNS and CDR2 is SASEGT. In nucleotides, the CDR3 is TGTGCCAGCAGTGCACGGGTATCGGAGCCCCAGCATTTT. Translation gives CASSARVSEPQHF.

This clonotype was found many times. The CDR3 bases are TGTGCCAGCAGTCAAATAGGGACTAGCGGGGGAAAACAGTACTTC. As protein: CASSQIGTSGGKQYF. The chain uses TRBV28 and TRBJ2-7; 14 positions agree with TRBD2. Germline V lookup: CDR1 MDHEN, CDR2 SYDVKM. The CDR3 consists of 15 residues. V was pared by 5 bases and J by 10 bases, with 10 bases of the junction left unmatched.

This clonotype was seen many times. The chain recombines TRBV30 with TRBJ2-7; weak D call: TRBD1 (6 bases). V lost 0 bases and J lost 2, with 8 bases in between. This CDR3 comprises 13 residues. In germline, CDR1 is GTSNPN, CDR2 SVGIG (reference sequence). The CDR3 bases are TGTGCCTGGAGTGTTTACAGGGCCTACGAGCAGTACTTC. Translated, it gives CAWSVYRAYEQYF. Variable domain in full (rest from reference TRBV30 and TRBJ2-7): SQTIHQWPATLVQPVGSPLSLECTVEGTSNPNLYWYRQAAGRGLQLLFYSVGIGQISSEVPQNLSASRPQDRQFILSSKKLLLSDSGFYLCAWSVYRAYEQYFGPGTRLTVT.

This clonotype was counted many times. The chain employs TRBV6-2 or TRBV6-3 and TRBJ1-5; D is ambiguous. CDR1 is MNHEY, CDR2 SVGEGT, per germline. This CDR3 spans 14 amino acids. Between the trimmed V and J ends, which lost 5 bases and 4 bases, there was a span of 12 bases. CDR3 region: CASSMRRGNQPQHF. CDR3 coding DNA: TGTGCCAGCAGTATGCGGCGCGGGAATCAGCCCCAGCATTTT.

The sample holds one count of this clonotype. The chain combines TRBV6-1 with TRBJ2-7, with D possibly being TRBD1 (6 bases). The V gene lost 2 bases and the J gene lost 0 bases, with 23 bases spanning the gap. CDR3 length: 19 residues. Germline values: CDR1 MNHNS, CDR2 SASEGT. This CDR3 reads CASSERVWFDRPDSYEQYF. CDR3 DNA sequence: TGTGCCAGCAGTGAACGGGTATGGTTCGACAGGCCTGACTCCTACGAGCAGTACTTC.

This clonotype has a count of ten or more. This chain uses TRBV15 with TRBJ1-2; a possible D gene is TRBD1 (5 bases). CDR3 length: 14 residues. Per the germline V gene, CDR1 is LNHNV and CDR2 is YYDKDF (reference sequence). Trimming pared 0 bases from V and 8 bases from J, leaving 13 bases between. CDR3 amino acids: CATSREGGSRGYTF. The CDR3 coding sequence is TGTGCCACCAGCAGAGAGGGGGGGTCTCGAGGCTACACCTTC.

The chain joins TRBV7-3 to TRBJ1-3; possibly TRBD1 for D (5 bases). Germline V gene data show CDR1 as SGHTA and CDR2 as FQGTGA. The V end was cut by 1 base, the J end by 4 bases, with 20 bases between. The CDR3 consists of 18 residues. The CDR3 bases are TGTGCCAGCAGCTTAAGAGGGGTTAGAGGCCGGTTGGGAAACACCATATATTTT. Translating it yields CASSLRGVRGRLGNTIYF.

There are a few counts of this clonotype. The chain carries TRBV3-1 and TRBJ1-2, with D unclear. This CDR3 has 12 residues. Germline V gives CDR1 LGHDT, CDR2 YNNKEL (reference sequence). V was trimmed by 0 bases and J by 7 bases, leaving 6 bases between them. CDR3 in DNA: TGTGCCAGCAGCCAAGATTTAGCTGGCTACACCTTC. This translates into CASSQDLAGYTF. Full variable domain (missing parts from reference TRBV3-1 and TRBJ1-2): DTAVSQTPKYLVTQMGNDKSIKCEQNLGHDTMYWYKQDSKKFLKIMFSYNNKELIINETVPNRFSPKSPDKAHLNLHINSLELGDSAVYFCASSQDLAGYTFGSGTRLTVV.

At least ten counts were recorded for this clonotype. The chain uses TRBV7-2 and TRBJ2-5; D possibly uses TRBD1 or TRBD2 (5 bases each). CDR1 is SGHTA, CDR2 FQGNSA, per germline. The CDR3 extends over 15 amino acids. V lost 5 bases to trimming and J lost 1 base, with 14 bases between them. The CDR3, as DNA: TGTGCCAGCAGCGTGACCGGGACCCTCCAAGAGACCCAGTACTTC. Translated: CASSVTGTLQETQYF.

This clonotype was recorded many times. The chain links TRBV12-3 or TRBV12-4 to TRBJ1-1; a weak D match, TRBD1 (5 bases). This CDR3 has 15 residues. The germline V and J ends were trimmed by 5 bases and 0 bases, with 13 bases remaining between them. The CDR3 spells CASSPRRGMNTEAFF. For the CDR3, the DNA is TGTGCCAGCAGTCCCCGAAGGGGCATGAACACTGAAGCTTTCTTT.

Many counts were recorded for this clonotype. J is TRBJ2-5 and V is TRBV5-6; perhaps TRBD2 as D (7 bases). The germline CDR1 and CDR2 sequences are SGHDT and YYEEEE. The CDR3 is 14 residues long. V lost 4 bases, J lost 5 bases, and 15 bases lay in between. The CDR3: CASSPLGGQETQYF. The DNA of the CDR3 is TGTGCCAGCAGCCCCCTGGGGGGGCAGGAGACCCAGTACTTC.

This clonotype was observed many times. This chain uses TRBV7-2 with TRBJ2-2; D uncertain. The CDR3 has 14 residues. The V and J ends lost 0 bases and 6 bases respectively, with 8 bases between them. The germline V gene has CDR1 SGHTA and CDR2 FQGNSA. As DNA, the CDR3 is TGTGCCAGCAGCTTAGCCGTCGCGCCCGGGGAGCTGTTTTTT. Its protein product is CASSLAVAPGELFF.

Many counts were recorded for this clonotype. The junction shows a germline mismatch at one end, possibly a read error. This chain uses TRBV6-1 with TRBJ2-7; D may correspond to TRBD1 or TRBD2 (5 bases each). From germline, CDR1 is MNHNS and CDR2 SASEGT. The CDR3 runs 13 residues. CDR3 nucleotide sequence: TGTACCAGCAGCAGGGACGCCACCTACGAGCAGTACTTC. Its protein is CTSSRDATYEQYF.

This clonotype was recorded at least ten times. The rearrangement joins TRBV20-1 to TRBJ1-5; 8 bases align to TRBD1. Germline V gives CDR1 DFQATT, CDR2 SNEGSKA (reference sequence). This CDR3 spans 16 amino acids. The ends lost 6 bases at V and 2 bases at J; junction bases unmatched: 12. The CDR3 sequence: CSAAGTGAAGNQPQHF. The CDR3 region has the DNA TGCAGTGCGGCGGGGACAGGAGCAGCAGGCAATCAGCCCCAGCATTTT.

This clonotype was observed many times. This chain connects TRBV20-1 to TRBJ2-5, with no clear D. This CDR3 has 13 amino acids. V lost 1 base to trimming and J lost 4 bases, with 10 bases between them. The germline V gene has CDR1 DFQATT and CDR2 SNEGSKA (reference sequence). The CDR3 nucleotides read TGCAGTGCTAGAGCCCGGTGGGGAGAGACCCAGTACTTC. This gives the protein CSARARWGETQYF.

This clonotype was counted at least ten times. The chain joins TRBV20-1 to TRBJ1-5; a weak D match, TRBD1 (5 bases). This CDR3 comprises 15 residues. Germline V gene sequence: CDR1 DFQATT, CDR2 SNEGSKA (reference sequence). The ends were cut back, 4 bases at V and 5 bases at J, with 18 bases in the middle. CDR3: CSAKSYGAVDQPQHF. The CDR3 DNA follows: TGCAGTGCTAAGTCTTACGGGGCAGTGGATCAGCCCCAGCATTTT.

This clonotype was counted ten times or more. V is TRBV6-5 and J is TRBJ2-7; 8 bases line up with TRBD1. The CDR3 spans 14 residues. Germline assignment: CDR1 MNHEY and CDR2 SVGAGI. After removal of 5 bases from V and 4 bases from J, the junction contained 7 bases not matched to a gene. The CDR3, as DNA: TGTGCCAGCAGTCGGACAGGGAATAAATACGAGCAGTACTTC. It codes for CASSRTGNKYEQYF.

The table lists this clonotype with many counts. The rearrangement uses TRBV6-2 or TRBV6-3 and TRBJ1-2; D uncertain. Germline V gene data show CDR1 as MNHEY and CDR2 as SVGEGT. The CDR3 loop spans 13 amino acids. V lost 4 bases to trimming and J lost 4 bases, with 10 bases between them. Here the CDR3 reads CASSSPSAYGYTF. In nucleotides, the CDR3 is TGTGCCAGCAGTTCGCCCTCGGCCTATGGCTACACCTTC.

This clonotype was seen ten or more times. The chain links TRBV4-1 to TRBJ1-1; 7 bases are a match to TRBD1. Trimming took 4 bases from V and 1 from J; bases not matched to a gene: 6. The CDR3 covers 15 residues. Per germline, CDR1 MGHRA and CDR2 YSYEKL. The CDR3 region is CASSLRQGGNTEAFF. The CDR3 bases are TGCGCCAGCAGCCTAAGACAGGGCGGGAACACTGAAGCTTTCTTT.

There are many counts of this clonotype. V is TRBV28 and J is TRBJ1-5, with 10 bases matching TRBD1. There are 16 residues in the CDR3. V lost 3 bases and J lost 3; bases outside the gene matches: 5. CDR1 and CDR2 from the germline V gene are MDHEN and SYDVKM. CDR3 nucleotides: TGTGCCAGCAGTTTCGGGGACAGGGGAGTCAATCAGCCCCAGCATTTT. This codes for CASSFGDRGVNQPQHF.

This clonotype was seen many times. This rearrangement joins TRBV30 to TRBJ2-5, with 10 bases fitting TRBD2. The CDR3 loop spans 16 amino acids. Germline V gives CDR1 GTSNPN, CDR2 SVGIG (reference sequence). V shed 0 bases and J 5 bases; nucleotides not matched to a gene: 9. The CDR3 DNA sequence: TGTGCCTGGAGTGTATTGGTTCTAGCGGGGGACGAGACCCAGTACTTC. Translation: CAWSVLVLAGDETQYF.

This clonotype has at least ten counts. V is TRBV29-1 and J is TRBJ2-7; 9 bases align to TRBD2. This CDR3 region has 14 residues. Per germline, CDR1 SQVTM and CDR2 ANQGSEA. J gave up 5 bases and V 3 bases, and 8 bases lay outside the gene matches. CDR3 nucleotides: TGCAGCGTTGATGAATGGGGCGGGAGGGACGAGCAGTACTTC. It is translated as CSVDEWGGRDEQYF.

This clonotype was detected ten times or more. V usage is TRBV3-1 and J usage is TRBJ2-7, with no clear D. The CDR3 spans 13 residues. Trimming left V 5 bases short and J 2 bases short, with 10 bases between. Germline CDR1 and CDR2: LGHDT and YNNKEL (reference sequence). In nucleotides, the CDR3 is TGTGCCAGCAGCAACAGTCAAACCTACGAGCAGTACTTC. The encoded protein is CASSNSQTYEQYF.

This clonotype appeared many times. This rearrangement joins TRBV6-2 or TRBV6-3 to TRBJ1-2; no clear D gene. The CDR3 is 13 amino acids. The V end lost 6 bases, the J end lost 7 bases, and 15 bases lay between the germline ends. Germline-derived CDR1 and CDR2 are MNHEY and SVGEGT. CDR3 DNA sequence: TGTGCCAGCAGCCTCGATGAACGGGTTGGCTACACCTTC. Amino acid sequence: CASSLDERVGYTF.

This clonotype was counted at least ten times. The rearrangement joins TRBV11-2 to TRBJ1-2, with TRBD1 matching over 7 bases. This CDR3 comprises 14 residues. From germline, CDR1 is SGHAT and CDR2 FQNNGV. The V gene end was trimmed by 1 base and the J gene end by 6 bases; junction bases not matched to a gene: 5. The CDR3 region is CASSLGQGSDGYTF. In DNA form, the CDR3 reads TGTGCCAGCAGCTTAGGACAGGGTAGTGATGGCTACACCTTC.

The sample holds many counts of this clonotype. CDR3 sequence: CASSLPAGGREQYF. Written as DNA, the CDR3 is TGCGCCAGCAGCTTGCCAGCGGGAGGTCGCGAGCAGTACTTC. The gene calls are TRBV5-1 and TRBJ2-7, with 9 bases that match TRBD2. V lost 1 base and J lost 6; bases outside the gene matches: 5. The germline CDR1 and CDR2 sequences are SGHRS and YFSETQ. The CDR3 is 14 residues long.